These 10 T cell receptor beta chains were sequenced from one sample in a study of Graves' ophthalmopathy and Graves' hyperthyroidism (dated by TCRdb to the late 2010s). TCRdb lists the instrument as Illumina HiSeq 2000. For repertoire sequencing, TCR beta CDR3 regions were amplified from RNA transcripts. The first round of RT-PCR was done with HTBI primers and the Qiagen OneStep RT-PCR kit, and was followed by a second round of multiplex PCR, then size selection and purification. TCRdb's own reprocessing of the public reads used fastp at Q25 and MiXCR and kept productive beta chains. CDR3 protein sequences are deduplicated, and each keeps its most common genes and DNA. The table for this sample lists about 700,000 distinct CDR3 sequences; 35% to 50% of them were counted only once. The top ten clones comprise 3% to 3.5% of the sample. Sequenced material: peripheral blood. These receptors came from an adult man with Graves' ophthalmopathy.

CDR3: CASTPRHIEKLFF. The CDR3, as DNA: TGTGCCAGCACGCCGAGACATATTGAAAAACTGTTTTTT. The chain joins TRBV9 to TRBJ1-4; D call uncertain. This CDR3 is built from 13 residues. CDR1 and CDR2 (germline): SGDLS, YYNGEE. V lost 6 bases, J lost 7 bases, and 13 bases lay in between.

This clonotype was recorded only once. The rearrangement uses TRBV11-2 and TRBJ2-2, with D possibly being TRBD1 (6 bases). CDR3 size: 14 residues. The germline V gene has CDR1 SGHAT and CDR2 FQNNGV. V dropped 5 bases and J dropped 3 bases, with 10 bases sitting between them. The CDR3: CASSARQDTGELFF. As DNA, the CDR3 is TGTGCCAGCAGCGCCCGACAGGACACCGGGGAGCTGTTTTTT.

This clonotype was picked up one time. The chain links TRBV19 to TRBJ2-5, with 11 bases matching TRBD2. Germline lookup yields CDR1 LNHDA and CDR2 SQIVND (reference sequence). The ends lost 6 bases at V and 5 bases at J; junction bases unmatched: 11. The CDR3 has 16 amino acids. CDR3 in amino acids: CASRTGSTSGIETQYF. The CDR3 nucleotides read TGTGCCAGTAGGACCGGTTCGACTAGCGGGATTGAGACCCAGTACTTC.

CDR3 sequence reads: CSAPSHGGYGYTF. The CDR3 nucleotides read TGCAGTGCTCCGTCGCACGGCGGCTATGGCTACACCTTC. V and J are TRBV20-1 and TRBJ1-2; D gene ambiguous. V was trimmed by 5 bases and J by 4 bases, leaving 14 bases between them. Germline V gene data show CDR1 as DFQATT and CDR2 as SNEGSKA (reference sequence). The CDR3 contains 13 residues.

The chain combines TRBV3-1 with TRBJ1-4, with 8 nucleotides matching TRBD1. V gave up 1 base and J gave up 9 bases; unmatched junction bases: 7. CDR3 length: 15 residues. Germline V CDR1 and CDR2: LGHDT, YNNKEL (reference sequence). The CDR3 DNA sequence: TGTGCCAGCAGCCAAGCACCGGGACAGGTTCAAAAACTGTTTTTT. This translates into CASSQAPGQVQKLFF.

This clonotype showed up just a few times. The chain employs TRBV30 and TRBJ2-6, with D unclear. Between the trimmed V and J ends, which lost 4 bases and 0 bases, there was a span of 4 bases. Germline V gene lookup returns CDR1 GTSNPN and CDR2 SVGIG (reference sequence). The CDR3 runs 13 residues. The CDR3 reads CAWTGSGANVLTF. As DNA, the CDR3 is TGTGCCTGGACGGGCTCTGGGGCCAACGTCCTGACTTTC.

This sequence joins TRBV7-9 and TRBJ1-2; TRBD1 matches at 7 bases. From germline, CDR1 is SEHNR and CDR2 FQNEAQ (reference sequence). V shed 5 bases, J shed 0 bases, and the junction held 3 bases outside the gene matches. The CDR3 extends over 14 amino acids. The CDR3 bases are TGTGCCAGCAGCGGGGACAGAACTAACTATGGCTACACCTTC. This encodes CASSGDRTNYGYTF.

Many counts were recorded for this clonotype. The rearrangement links TRBV7-8 to TRBJ1-5, with TRBD1 matching over 8 bases. The CDR3 is 17 amino acids. With 2 bases clipped from V and 7 bases from J, the junction kept 13 bases outside the gene matches. Germline assignment: CDR1 SGHVS and CDR2 FQNEAQ. In nucleotides, the CDR3 is TGTGCCAGCAGCTTACAGTACGCGCCAGGGGGCGGACAGCCCCAGCATTTT. This sequence encodes CASSLQYAPGGGQPQHF.

This clonotype was counted many times. This chain links TRBV2 with TRBJ2-5, with 7 positions matching TRBD2. The CDR3 is made up of 14 amino acids. Germline CDR1 is SNHLY and CDR2 is FYNNEI. Losses at the gene ends were 6 bases for V and 3 bases for J; bases not matched to a gene: 7. The CDR3: CASSMTSSKETQYF. The CDR3, as DNA: TGTGCCAGCAGCATGACTAGCTCCAAAGAGACCCAGTACTTC.

The table lists this clonotype with a count of one. The rearrangement joins TRBV10-3 to TRBJ2-7; 8 nucleotides agree with TRBD1. Germline values: CDR1 ENHRY, CDR2 SYGVKD. After removal of 4 bases from V and 0 bases from J, the junction contained 5 bases not matched to a gene. The CDR3 has 15 residues. DNA for the CDR3: TGTGCCATCAGTGCACCGGGACAGGACTCCTACGAGCAGTACTTC. Amino acid sequence: CAISAPGQDSYEQYF.